This is a list of T cell receptor beta chains from one sample in a study of cytomegalovirus exposure and HLA in healthy donors. The table came from immunoSEQ multiplex PCR; TCRdb's copy has only in-frame clones and leaves some out. The sample holds some 110,000 clones. Sequencing used PBMCs. These receptors were obtained from a man aged 35 to 55 in good health and CMV-seropositive. CDR3s include the opening cysteine and the closing phenylalanine or tryptophan. A D gene is named only where the DNA matches it firmly.

v_gene	d_gene	j_gene	CDR3nt	CDR3aa
TRBV28	-	TRBJ2-7	TGTGCCAGCAGGGTCGAGCTTAGCTCCTACGAGCAGTACTTC	CASRVELSSYEQYF
TRBV29-1	-	TRBJ1-1	TGCAGCGTAGCCGACTACTCTGAAGCTTTCTTT	CSVADYSEAFF
TRBV7-6	TRBD2	TRBJ2-5	TGTGCCAGCAGCTTAACTAGCGGGAGCGGGGAGACCCAGTACTTC	CASSLTSGSGETQYF
TRBV7-9	TRBD1	TRBJ1-2	TGTGCCAGCAGCCCTGGGACAGGAGACGCCCATGGCTACACCTTC	CASSPGTGDAHGYTF
TRBV6-5	TRBD1	TRBJ1-3	TGTGCCGTGTCAGGGGGGCTTGGAAACACCATATATTTT	CAVSGGLGNTIYF
TRBV7-9	TRBD2	TRBJ2-1	TGTGCCAGCAGCCAGCGACTAGCGGGAGAAGCCAATGAGCAGTTCTTC	CASSQRLAGEANEQFF
TRBV5-1	-	TRBJ1-2	TGCGCCAGCAGCTTGGCCGGGACATCTAACTATGGCTACACCTTC	CASSLAGTSNYGYTF
TRBV18	TRBD1	TRBJ1-2	TGTGCCAGCTCACTGGGACAGCAGCACTATGGCTACACCTTC	CASSLGQQHYGYTF
TRBV7-2	TRBD2	TRBJ2-7	TGTGCCAGCAGCTTAGTAGCGGGAGTCGGCGAGCAGTACTTC	CASSLVAGVGEQYF
TRBV6-1	TRBD1	TRBJ2-1	TGTGCCATCCGGGACAGCTCCTACAATGAGCAGTTCTTC	CAIRDSSYNEQFF
TRBV20-1	-	TRBJ2-7	TGCAGTGCTAGCGGAGTGTACGAGCAGTACTTC	CSASGVYEQYF
TRBV18	TRBD2	TRBJ2-7	TGTGCCAGCGTTACTAGCGGGAGCTCCTACGAGCAGTACTTC	CASVTSGSSYEQYF
TRBV19	TRBD2	TRBJ2-2	TGTGCCAGTAGTATATTCTGGGGCCAGCGGGGACGATCGGGTTTGGCCGGGGAGCTGTTTTTT	CASSIFWGQRGRSGLAGELFF
TRBV2	-	TRBJ2-2	TGTGCCAGCAGTGTAGTCTTGAAGGGGGCCGGGGAGCTGTTTTTT	CASSVVLKGAGELFF
TRBV2	-	TRBJ2-3	TGTGCCAGCAAAATGCGACACGTCACAGATACGCAGTATTTT	CASKMRHVTDTQYF
TRBV18	-	TRBJ1-4	TGTGCCAGCTCACCATTACAGGGCAGGTGGAGTGAAAAACTGTTTTTT	CASSPLQGRWSEKLFF
TRBV5-6	-	TRBJ2-1	TGTGCCAGCAGCTCGGCGAGAGGTGCAACAGAGCAGTTCTTC	CASSSARGATEQFF
TRBV7-3	-	TRBJ1-1	TGTGCCAGCAGCTTATACAGCTACACTGAAGCTTTCTTT	CASSLYSYTEAFF
TRBV19	-	TRBJ2-3	TGTGCCAGTAGTAGGAGGGGAGATACGCAGTATTTT	CASSRRGDTQYF
TRBV18	TRBD2	TRBJ2-1	TGTGCCAGCTCAGCAAGCGGGAGGGCCAATGAGCAGTTCTTC	CASSASGRANEQFF
TRBV7-6	-	TRBJ2-7	TGTGCCAGCAGCCCCAATCACGGGGGCGAGCAGTACTTC	CASSPNHGGEQYF
TRBV10-3	TRBD2	TRBJ2-5	TGTGCCATCAGTGAGAACCTAGCGGGAGAGGAGACCCAGTACTTC	CAISENLAGEETQYF
TRBV7-2	TRBD1	TRBJ1-5	TGTGCCAGCAGCCCTATGACAGGGGACAATCAGCCCCAGCATTTT	CASSPMTGDNQPQHF
TRBV7-7	TRBD2	TRBJ2-5	TGTGCCAGCAGTGTAGCGGGAGGGCCCGGAGAGACCCAGTACTTC	CASSVAGGPGETQYF
TRBV11-3	-	TRBJ2-2	TGTGCCAGCAGCTTAGATCAGGGTGGCACCGGGGAGCTGTTTTTT	CASSLDQGGTGELFF
TRBV6-1	-	TRBJ2-2	TGTGCCAGCAGTGATTCAGGGGTGACCGGGGAGCTGTTTTTT	CASSDSGVTGELFF
TRBV27	-	TRBJ2-5	TGTGCCAGCAGTCCTCATTTCCGGACAGTTGAGACCCAGTACTTC	CASSPHFRTVETQYF
TRBV6-1	-	TRBJ1-1	TGTGCCAGCAGTGAAATTACGGGGGGCTCTGGTGAAGCTTTCTTT	CASSEITGGSGEAFF
TRBV5-6	-	TRBJ2-7	TGTGCCAGCAGCTCGGCGGCCTCCCTCCACGAGCAGTACTTC	CASSSAASLHEQYF
TRBV7-7	-	TRBJ1-1	TGTGCCAGCAGCCTATTAAGGAACACTGAAGCTTTCTTT	CASSLLRNTEAFF
TRBV7-9	-	TRBJ1-4	TGTGCCAGCAGCTCAATCTCGCTGAATCGGGAAAAACTGTTTTTT	CASSSISLNREKLFF
TRBV28	TRBD1	TRBJ2-1	TGTGCCAGCAGCGGACAGGATATAGGGAATGAGCAGTTCTTC	CASSGQDIGNEQFF
TRBV10-3	TRBD1	TRBJ1-2	TGTGCCATCAGGGACAGGGACGTTCGTGGCTACACCTTC	CAIRDRDVRGYTF
TRBV28	-	TRBJ2-7	TGTGCCAGCAGTCCAACCGGGACACCCTTCTACGAGCAGTACTTC	CASSPTGTPFYEQYF
TRBV5-3	TRBD1	TRBJ1-4	TGTGCCAGAGTCCTCCAGGGACAGGGGCCAACTCCGACTGAAAAACTGTTTTTT	CARVLQGQGPTPTEKLFF
TRBV5-5	-	TRBJ1-1	TGTGCCAGCAGCTTGATAACAGGGTCGAACACTGAAGCTTTCTTT	CASSLITGSNTEAFF
TRBV5-1	TRBD2	TRBJ2-7	TGCGCCAGCAGCTTGGGGCTAGCGGCACCCTCCTACGAGCAGTACTTC	CASSLGLAAPSYEQYF
TRBV27	TRBD1	TRBJ2-7	TGTGCCAGCAGTCCAAGACAGGGAATCGTCTACGAGCAGTACTTC	CASSPRQGIVYEQYF
TRBV7-9	-	TRBJ2-7	TGTGCCAGCAGCTTAAGGGGCGAGCAGTACTTC	CASSLRGEQYF
TRBV29-1	-	TRBJ1-2	TGCAGCGTGCGCTGGTCGAACTATGGCTACACCTTC	CSVRWSNYGYTF
TRBV6-1	-	TRBJ2-1	TGTGCCAGCAGTGACCGGGACATTCATGAGCAGTTCTTC	CASSDRDIHEQFF
TRBV6-5	-	TRBJ1-2	TGTGCCAGCAGCCAAACAGGGCCGGTAGGCTACACCTTC	CASSQTGPVGYTF
TRBV5-1	TRBD1	TRBJ1-4	TGCGCCAGCAGCTTGGCCTCCGGGACAGTTAATGAAAAACTGTTTTTT	CASSLASGTVNEKLFF
TRBV7-3	-	TRBJ2-7	TGTGCCAGCAGCTTAAGTCAGGGCTACGAGCAGTACTTC	CASSLSQGYEQYF
TRBV5-1	-	TRBJ2-7	TGCGCCAGCAGCTTAGATCAAGCCCCCTACGAGCAGTACTTC	CASSLDQAPYEQYF
TRBV21-1	-	TRBJ2-3	TGTGCCAGCAGTTCCCTCAGACCCAGGCCACCCAGGGCCACAGATACGCAGTATTTT	CASSSLRPRPPRATDTQYF
TRBV5-4	TRBD2	TRBJ2-2	TGTGCCAGCAGCTATGGGACTAGCGGGAGAACCGGGGAGCTGTTTTTT	CASSYGTSGRTGELFF
TRBV11-2	-	TRBJ1-2	TGTGCCAGCAGCCTACAGGGTAATGGCTACACCTTC	CASSLQGNGYTF
TRBV7-2	-	TRBJ2-7	TGTGCCAGCAGCTCTCATCCGGGTTTTTACGAGCAGTACTTC	CASSSHPGFYEQYF